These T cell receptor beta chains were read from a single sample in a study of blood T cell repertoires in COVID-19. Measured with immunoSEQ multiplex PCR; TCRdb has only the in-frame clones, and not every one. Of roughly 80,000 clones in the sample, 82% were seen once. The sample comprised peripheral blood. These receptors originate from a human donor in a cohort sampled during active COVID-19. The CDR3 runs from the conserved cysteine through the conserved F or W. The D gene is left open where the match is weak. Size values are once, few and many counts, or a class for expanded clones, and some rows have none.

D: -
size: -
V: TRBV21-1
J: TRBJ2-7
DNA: TGTGCCAGCAGCAAAGCAGGCAGACTCTGCTACGAGCAGTACTTC
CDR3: CASSKAGRLCYEQYF

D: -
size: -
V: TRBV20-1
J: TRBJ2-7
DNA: TGCAGTGCTCCCGAGGGCTACGAGCAGTACTTC
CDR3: CSAPEGYEQYF

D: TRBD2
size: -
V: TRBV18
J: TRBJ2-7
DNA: TGTGCCAGCTCACCCTCCGTGGGGGGGTACTACGAGCAGTACTTC
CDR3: CASSPSVGGYYEQYF

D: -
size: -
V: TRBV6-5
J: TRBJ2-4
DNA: TGTGCCAGCAGGTCACAGGGTTGGGCCAAAAACATTCAGTACTTC
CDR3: CASRSQGWAKNIQYF

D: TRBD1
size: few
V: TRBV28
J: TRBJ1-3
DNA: TGTGCCAGCAGCCAGGGGGACCCTGGAAACACCATATATTTT
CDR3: CASSQGDPGNTIYF

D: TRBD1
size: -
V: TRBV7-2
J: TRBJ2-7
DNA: TGTGCCAGCAGCCCCCAACAGGGGGCGCCTTACGAGCAGTACTTC
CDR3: CASSPQQGAPYEQYF

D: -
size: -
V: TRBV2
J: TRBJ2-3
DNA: TGTGCCAGCAGTGCGGGGGAGGTGAGCACAGATACGCAGTATTTT
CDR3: CASSAGEVSTDTQYF

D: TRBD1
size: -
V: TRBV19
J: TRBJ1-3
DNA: TGTGCCAGTAGTATGGCAGGGGGCCCGGCGGACACCATATATTTT
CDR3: CASSMAGGPADTIYF

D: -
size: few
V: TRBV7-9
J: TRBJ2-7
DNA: TGTGCCAGCAGCTCCCGGACAGACCCTATGGAGCAGTACTTC
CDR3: CASSSRTDPMEQYF

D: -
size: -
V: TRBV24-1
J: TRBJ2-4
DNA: TGTGCCACCAGTGATACCACAACAGCCAAAAACATTCAGTACTTC
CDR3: CATSDTTTAKNIQYF

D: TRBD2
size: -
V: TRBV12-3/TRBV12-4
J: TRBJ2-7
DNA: TGTGCCAGCACCAAGAACCGGGGGGATGAGCAGTACTTC
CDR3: CASTKNRGDEQYF

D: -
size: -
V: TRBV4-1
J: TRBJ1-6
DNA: TGCGCCAGCAGCCAAGCCGTAGCAGGGTCTAATTCACCCCTCCACTTT
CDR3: CASSQAVAGSNSPLHF

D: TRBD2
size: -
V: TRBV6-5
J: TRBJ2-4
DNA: TGTGCCAGCAGTTCGGGGGGTCTAGCCAAAAACATTCAGTACTTC
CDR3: CASSSGGLAKNIQYF

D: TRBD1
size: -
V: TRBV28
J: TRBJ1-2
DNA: TGTGCCACCACTACAGGGGGCCACCGTCACACCTTC
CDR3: CATTTGGHRHTF

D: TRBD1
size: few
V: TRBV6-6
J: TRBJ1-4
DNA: TGTGCCAGCAGTCCGGGACAGGGGGAGGTAGGGCATGAAAAACTGTTTTTT
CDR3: CASSPGQGEVGHEKLFF

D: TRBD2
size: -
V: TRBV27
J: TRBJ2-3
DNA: TGTGCCAGCAGGTCCGTAGCGGGGGGATTCCCTAGCACAGATACGCAGTATTTT
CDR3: CASRSVAGGFPSTDTQYF

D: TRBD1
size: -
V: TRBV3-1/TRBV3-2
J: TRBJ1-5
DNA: TGTGCCAGCAGCCAAGTGACAGGGTTCAATCAGCCCCAGCATTTT
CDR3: CASSQVTGFNQPQHF

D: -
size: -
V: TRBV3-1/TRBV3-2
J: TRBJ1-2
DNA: TGTGCCAGCAGCCGTCGGGGGGAGATCTATGGCTACACCTTC
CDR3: CASSRRGEIYGYTF

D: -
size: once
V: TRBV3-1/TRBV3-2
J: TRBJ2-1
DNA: TGTGCCAGCAGCCAAGACAGTCGGGATGAGCAGTTCTTC
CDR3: CASSQDSRDEQFF

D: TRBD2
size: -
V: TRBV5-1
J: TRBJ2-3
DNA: TGCGCCAGCAGCTTGGCCAGCGGGGGGAACACAGATACGCAGTATTTT
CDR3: CASSLASGGNTDTQYF

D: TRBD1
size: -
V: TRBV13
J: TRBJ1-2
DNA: TGTGCCAGCAGCCGGACAGGAGATGGCTACACCTTC
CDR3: CASSRTGDGYTF

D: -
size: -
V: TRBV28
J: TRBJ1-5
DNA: TGTGCCAGCACTTCCATAACCCCTTGGAGCCAGCATAGCAATCAGCCCCAGCATTTT
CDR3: CASTSITPWSQHSNQPQHF

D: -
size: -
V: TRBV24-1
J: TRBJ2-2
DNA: TGTGCCACCAGTGCCCTGGCAGGGGCTGCGAGGAACGGGGAGCTGTTTTTT
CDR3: CATSALAGAARNGELFF

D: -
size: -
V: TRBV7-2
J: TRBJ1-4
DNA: TGTGCCAGCAGTCCGACAGGAGCAAATGAAAAACTGTTTTTT
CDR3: CASSPTGANEKLFF